A single sample is the source of the 5 T cell receptor beta chains below, sequenced in a study of shared clonotypes between healthy human individuals. Method: immunoSEQ multiplex PCR; TCRdb's copy keeps in-frame clones and lacks some. The profile shows about 2.1 million clones, 80% to 95% of them singletons. Naive CD8 cells comprised CD45RO-negative, CCR7-positively selected cells, excluding terminally differentiated effector memory CD45RA+ cells. Sequenced: naive CD8+ T cells from PBMCs. The receptor set was obtained from a man in his late teens or twenties in good health. Some clones in this sample may be carry-over from other donors' samples.

J is TRBJ1-5 and V is TRBV19; 9 nucleotides line up with TRBD1. The germline gives CDR1 LNHDA, CDR2 SQIVND (reference sequence). The CDR3 is made up of 13 amino acids. V lost 7 bases to trimming and J lost 5 bases; unmatched junction nucleotides: 3. In DNA, the CDR3 is TGTGCCAGTACGGACAGGGGATATCAGCCCCAGCATTTT. This encodes CASTDRGYQPQHF.

The rearrangement links TRBV28 to TRBJ2-2, with a tentative D call TRBD2 (6 bases). V was clipped by 8 bases and J by 4 bases, with 14 bases between them. Germline V gene sequence: CDR1 MDHEN, CDR2 SYDVKM. This CDR3 is built from 14 residues. The CDR3, as DNA: TGTGCCAGCGCGGGGATTAGCGTCACCGGGGAGCTGTTTTTT. It is translated as CASAGISVTGELFF.

About this clone: A much larger clone lies a single base off, so this may be a read error. The chain carries TRBV30 and TRBJ1-1; D call uncertain. Trimming shortened V by 5 bases and J by 1 base, and 5 bases separated the two germline ends. Germline V gene sequence: CDR1 GTSNPN, CDR2 SVGIG (reference sequence). This CDR3 has 11 amino acids. CDR3 in amino acids: CAWCRNTEAFF. CDR3 bases: TGTGCCTGGTGCAGGAACACTGAAGCTTTCTTT.

The chain joins TRBV4-1 to TRBJ2-1; weak D call: TRBD2 (5 bases). Trimming took off 0 bases at V and 7 bases at J, with 13 bases between the two ends. The CDR3 is 15 amino acids. Germline assignment: CDR1 MGHRA and CDR2 YSYEKL. The CDR3 DNA is TGCGCCAGCAGCCAAGATCTCGGGGAGCAAAATGAGCAGTTCTTC. As protein: CASSQDLGEQNEQFF.

This sequence joins TRBV19 and TRBJ1-1, with no clear D. Germline values: CDR1 LNHDA, CDR2 SQIVND (reference sequence). This CDR3 has 11 amino acids. Deletions cut 11 bases from V and 5 bases from J, with 12 bases between. CDR3 region: CAAVRSTEAFF. The CDR3 DNA reads TGTGCCGCTGTAAGATCGACTGAAGCTTTCTTT.